Below are 16 T cell receptor beta chains sequenced from a single sample in a study of shared clonotypes between healthy human individuals. The assay was immunoSEQ multiplex PCR, and TCRdb's table has in-frame clones only and misses some. The sample consists of about 500,000 clones, 70% to 80% of them appearing once. The sample consisted of PBMCs. These receptors all stem from a woman between 35 and 50 years old in good health. Some clones in this sample may be carry-over from other donors' samples.

CDR3 residues: CASSLAWQSTDTQYF. CDR3 coding DNA: TGCGCCAGCAGCTTGGCCTGGCAGAGCACAGATACGCAGTATTTT. The J gene is TRBJ2-3, the V gene TRBV5-1, with D uncertain. This CDR3 has 15 amino acids. Trimming shortened V by 0 bases and J by 0 bases, and 8 bases separated the two germline ends. Germline V lookup: CDR1 SGHRS, CDR2 YFSETQ.

Written as DNA, the CDR3 is TGCGCCAGCAGCTTGGACCTTGGCGGGGAGCTGTTTTTT. Translation: CASSLDLGGELFF. The chain has TRBV5-1 and TRBJ2-2; the D is unclear. V was trimmed by 0 bases and J by 7 bases, leaving 7 bases between them. CDR3 size: 13 residues. The germline CDR1 and CDR2 sequences are SGHRS and YFSETQ.

To note about this clone: Additional DNA sequences in this sample encode the identical CDR3. The V call is TRBV7-9, the J call TRBJ2-3; no definite D call. The CDR3 runs to 13 residues. Germline CDR1 reads SEHNR; CDR2 reads FQNEAQ (reference sequence). With 3 bases removed from V and 4 bases from J, the gap between germline ends came to 8 bases. The CDR3: CASSLGGADTQYF. The CDR3 DNA reads TGTGCCAGCAGCTTGGGTGGAGCAGATACGCAGTATTTT.

The chain links TRBV7-9 to TRBJ2-5; D is ambiguous. The CDR3 is 13 amino acids. Trimming shortened V by 3 bases and J by 0 bases, and 5 bases separated the two germline ends. Germline-derived CDR1 and CDR2 are SEHNR and FQNEAQ (reference sequence). The DNA of the CDR3 is TGTGCCAGCAGCTTTAGGTACCAAGAGACCCAGTACTTC. Translated, it gives CASSFRYQETQYF.

The CDR3 is CASCPPSSYEQYF. CDR3 bases: TGTGCCAGCTGCCCTCCTAGCTCCTACGAGCAGTACTTC. The chain couples TRBV18 to TRBJ2-5; no firm D call. TRBJ2-7 explains the end of the DNA better; the J call may be wrong. This CDR3 is built from 13 residues. Germline V gene lookup returns CDR1 KGHSH and CDR2 LQKENI.

The chain employs TRBV6-5 and TRBJ2-3; 8 bases line up with TRBD1. Germline V gene data show CDR1 as MNHEY and CDR2 as SVGAGI. The CDR3 is 14 residues long. V was pared by 8 bases and J by 2 bases, with 6 bases of the junction left unmatched. CDR3 DNA sequence: TGTGCCAGCCGTGTGACAGGGGACACAGATACGCAGTATTTT. Protein product: CASRVTGDTDTQYF.

V is TRBV10-2 and J is TRBJ2-4; perhaps TRBD2 as D (6 bases). V was clipped by 6 bases and J by 0 bases, with 9 bases between them. CDR1 is WSHSY, CDR2 SAAADI, per germline. This CDR3 is built from 14 residues. The CDR3, as DNA: TGCGCCAGCAGATCGGGACTAGCCAAAAACATTCAGTACTTC. Translated, it gives CASRSGLAKNIQYF.

This chain links TRBV27 with TRBJ2-1; D gene unclear. This CDR3 region has 17 residues. Trimming pared 6 bases from V and 2 bases from J, leaving 20 bases between. CDR1 and CDR2 from the germline V gene are MNHEY and SMNVEV (reference sequence). The CDR3 region has the DNA TGTGCCAGCAGCCCCGCACTGTTCCGAGGAACCTACAATGAGCAGTTCTTC. It codes for CASSPALFRGTYNEQFF.

This clone has more than one count but fewer than ten. CDR3 sequence reads: CASSLERQDTQYF. The DNA of the CDR3 is TGTGCCAGCAGCTTAGAGCGGCAGGATACGCAGTATTTT. This rearrangement joins TRBV7-2 to TRBJ2-3, with a tentative D call TRBD2 (5 bases). V lost 1 base, J lost 6 bases, and 8 bases lay in between. Germline V lookup: CDR1 SGHTA, CDR2 FQGNSA. This CDR3 is 13 amino acids long.

About this clone: Only one base separates this from a far larger clonotype, so it likely reflects a read error. This rearrangement joins TRBV19 to TRBJ2-1; no reliable D call. With 6 bases removed from V and 0 bases from J, the gap between germline ends came to 0 bases. Germline loops: CDR1 LNHDA, CDR2 SQIVND (reference sequence). CDR3 length equals 11 residues. This chain's CDR3 is CASSSYNEQFF. CDR3 nucleotides: TGTGCCAGTAGCTCCTACAATGAGCAGTTCTTC.

This sequence joins TRBV5-1 and TRBJ1-2; TRBD1 agrees at 7 bases. The CDR3 runs 14 residues. Unmatched junction bases numbered 1, after V lost 1 base and J lost 1 base. From germline, CDR1 is SGHRS and CDR2 YFSETQ. The DNA for the CDR3 is TGCGCCAGCAGCTTGTCAGGGGGTAACTATGGCTACACCTTC. It specifies CASSLSGGNYGYTF. The variable domain in full, completed from reference TRBV5-1 and TRBJ1-2, reads KAGVTQTPRYLIKTRGQQVTLSCSPISGHRSVSWYQQTPGQGLQFLFEYFSETQRNKGNFPGRFSGRQFSNSRSEMNVSTLELGDSALYLCASSLSGGNYGYTFGSGTRLTVV.

This clone was observed at least ten times. Other DNA sequences from this sample encode an identical CDR3 as well. V is TRBV11-2 and J is TRBJ2-7; 8 bases align to TRBD2. Per germline, CDR1 SGHAT and CDR2 FQNNGV. Trimming cost V 2 bases and J 3 bases; bases outside gene matches: 6. CDR3 length: 15 amino acids. The CDR3 reads CASSLFPTSDYEQYF. As DNA, the CDR3 is TGTGCCAGCAGCTTATTCCCGACTAGCGACTACGAGCAGTACTTC.

The chain employs TRBV15 and TRBJ2-2; TRBD1 aligns across 7 bases. V was pared by 5 bases and J by 7 bases, with 10 bases of the junction left unmatched. This CDR3 region has 15 residues. The germline V gene has CDR1 LNHNV and CDR2 YYDKDF (reference sequence). CDR3 protein: CATSSQQGWIGELFF. DNA for the CDR3: TGTGCCACCAGCTCCCAACAGGGGTGGATCGGGGAGCTGTTTTTT.

This clone was picked up a small number of times. V is TRBV5-1 and J is TRBJ2-5; 7 bases map to TRBD1. The germline V gene encodes CDR1 SGHRS and CDR2 YFSETQ. V shed 0 bases and J 1 base; nucleotides not matched to a gene: 3. CDR3 size: 15 residues. The CDR3 nucleotides read TGCGCCAGCAGCTTGGGAGGGGGCAGCCAAGAGACCCAGTACTTC. This gives the protein CASSLGGGSQETQYF.

There are a few counts of this clone. V usage is TRBV30 and J usage is TRBJ1-3; 7 bases match TRBD1. The CDR3 runs to 13 residues. The V gene's germline CDR1 is GTSNPN and CDR2 SVGIG (reference sequence). J lost 1 base, V lost 8 bases, and 5 bases had no gene match. CDR3 bases: TGTGCCATAGCGACAGGGTCTGGAAACACCATATATTTT. This translates into CAIATGSGNTIYF.

The genes are TRBV7-8 and TRBJ1-1; the D is unclear. Between the trimmed V and J ends, which lost 1 base and 0 bases, there was a span of 21 bases. The CDR3 loop spans 19 amino acids. Germline-derived CDR1 and CDR2 are SGHVS and FQNEAQ. This CDR3 reads CASSLEIRLFYGMNTEAFF. The CDR3 DNA follows: TGTGCCAGCAGCTTAGAGATTAGGCTGTTCTACGGTATGAACACTGAAGCTTTCTTT.